The sequence of this TCR beta chain was determined in a study of beta chain features in type 1 diabetes (dated by TCRdb to the late 2010s). About the investigation overall: No differences in mean age, gender distribution, total cell number or subset yield were found between patients and healthy donors. Across all samples, around 100 million sorted cells were examined, and cell number per subset correlated strongly with RNA yield. The study compared the TCRB repertoires of sorted circulating CD4+ T cell subsets in recently diagnosed type 1 diabetes patients with those in matched healthy donors. Whereas all 30 or so donors provided naive and central memory subsets, regulatory and stem cell-like memory subsets were isolated from just 8 patients and roughly 8 healthy donors. Broad study findings and their caveats: PCR may preferentially amplify shorter templates, but because patient and control samples were amplified and corrected together, any resulting skew would affect both groups equally. In all four CD4+ subsets, TCRB CDR3 length was moderately but significantly shorter in type 1 diabetes patients. Because cDNA was sequenced instead of genomic DNA, highly expressing activated cells could be over-represented, though the groups showed no difference in activation or CD3 levels. At VDJ recombination sites, patients with type 1 diabetes made fewer insertions and deleted more nucleotides, a pattern implying thymic rearrangement abnormalities. Because small numbers of individuals were included in the HLA sub-analyses, any influence of HLA type on TCRB rearrangement was left unresolved. Naive, central memory and regulatory TCRB repertoires appeared to be more similar among patients than among healthy donors.

There are a few counts of this clone. Its antigen is still unknown. The input lacks base qualities; no much larger clone sits a single base away. The entire amount of isolated RNA was reverse transcribed using the High Capacity cDNA Reverse Transcription Kit, so the sequenced TCRB transcripts were expressed ones. Deep immunoSEQ sequencing was performed on naive, central memory and regulatory T cell samples, with an average of about 3.6 million total reads per sample. After sorted cells were lysed in RLT buffer, RNA was extracted with DNase-treated RNeasy Micro or Mini kits, with the choice depending on cell number. To prevent cross-contamination, every cell subset was processed on its own, while patient and healthy donor samples were processed together. Using the immunoSEQ multiplex PCR, TCRB sequences were amplified from cDNA into 87-bp fragments spanning the CDR3 region. Sequencing of the amplicons was performed on the Illumina HiSeq platform. Per the original workflow: Synthetic template baselines were used to correct PCR bias computationally, reads within Hamming distance 2 were collapsed, and singletons that could not be merged were discarded. Reads were aligned against IMGT to assign V, D and J genes, CDR3 length and insertions or deletions at six rearrangement sites. Within each subset, clonotype counts were normalized to the number of sorted cells before true diversity and Gini coefficients were calculated with the tcR R package. The overlap coefficient, calculated on TCRB nucleotide sequences, was used to quantify repertoire sharing. Out-of-frame TCRB sequences from naive cells were analyzed as a proxy for the pre-selection repertoire. TCRdb took this table from immuneACCESS and kept in-frame rearrangements with V and J called. Such tables lack part of the clones; where checked against another copy, unresolved V genes explain under half of the gap, and the rest is unexplained. V and J calls and clone size follow that table, whereas D and trimming were derived from the DNA. This sample has about 250,000 clones in its table, and over 12% of those were observed once. Jointly, the top ten make up roughly 0.028% of the sample.

Each donor gave one peripheral blood draw, averaging approximately 0.11 L, which was collected into heparinised tubes. A BD FACSAria II and a panel including CD45RO, CCR7, CD25, CD127, CD95 and CD27 were used to sort naive, central memory, regulatory and stem cell-like memory CD4+ T cells. Every sorted population had a purity above 95%. Right away, PBMCs were isolated by Lymphoprep density gradient centrifugation and were stained directly, with no culture step. So that batch effects would be minimized, each experiment stained and sorted samples in pairs, pairing one healthy donor with one patient. The sample was naive CD4+ T cells from blood. The sample's cell subset or site label, in plain terms: true naive CD4+ T cells. The origin of this receptor is a woman in her forties in good health.

The DNA sequence is as follows: TGTGCCAGCAGTTACTCCAGGACACCGAGGAGTTCACCCCTCCACTTT. This sequence encodes CASSYSRTPRSSPLHF. Rearrangement joined TRBV6-5 to TRBJ1-6; a weak D assignment points to TRBD1 (5 bases agree). Its CDR3 holds 16 amino acids, cysteine through phenylalanine. Kept here is only the CDR3 DNA, which spans 48 bases and is read in frame from base 1. The CDR1 and CDR2 encoded by the germline V gene are MNHEY and SVGAGI. Trimming costs V 0 bases and J 9 bases, and their ends lie 15 bases apart.